What follows are 6 T cell receptor beta chains derived from one specimen sequenced in a study of T cells in Graves' hyperthyroidism and ophthalmopathy. TCR beta CDR3 regions were amplified from RNA. Initially, a first-round RT-PCR of the TCR CDR3 employed the HTBI primer set. MiXCR, applied by TCRdb to the multiplex PCR reads, yields one record per CDR3 protein. The table records hundreds of thousands of distinct CDR3 sequences, about 15% of them present only once. The material sequenced was blood. These receptor sequences come from a woman aged 18-29 years with Graves' hyperthyroidism.

The chain couples TRBV6-1 to TRBJ1-2; TRBD1 aligns across 7 bases. Germline loops: CDR1 MNHNS, CDR2 SASEGT. This CDR3 spans 13 amino acids. With 6 bases clipped from V and 7 bases from J, the junction kept 8 bases outside the gene matches. The CDR3 is CASRPRGSGGYTF. The DNA for the CDR3 is TGTGCCAGCAGACCCAGGGGGTCTGGTGGCTACACCTTC.

This clonotype has just a few counts. The DNA of the CDR3 is TGTGCCAGCAGCGTAGGGGGACAGGGGTACGAGCAGTACTTC. The encoded protein is CASSVGGQGYEQYF. The rearrangement joins TRBV9 to TRBJ2-7, with 10 bases matching TRBD1. Germline values: CDR1 SGDLS, CDR2 YYNGEE. The CDR3 runs to 14 residues. The junction had 1 base not matched to a gene; V was cut back by 0 bases and J by 4 bases.

The chain couples TRBV9 to TRBJ2-5; tentatively, D is TRBD1 or TRBD2 (6 bases each). This CDR3 has 14 amino acids. The V end was cut by 1 base, the J end by 2 bases, with 9 bases between. The germline V gene encodes CDR1 SGDLS and CDR2 YYNGEE. CDR3 DNA: TGTGCCAGCAGCGTAACGGGGGCTCAAGAGACCCAGTACTTC. It codes for CASSVTGAQETQYF.

This clonotype was seen ten or more times. This sequence joins TRBV20-1 and TRBJ2-7; 8 bases agree with TRBD1. Germline-derived CDR1 and CDR2 are DFQATT and SNEGSKA (reference sequence). Trimming at V came to 3 bases and at J to 2 bases, leaving 9 bases not matched to a gene. This CDR3 is built from 15 residues. CDR3 coding DNA: TGCAGTGCTAGGTTACGCAGGGGGCTGACCTACGAGCAGTACTTC. Protein product: CSARLRRGLTYEQYF.

This clonotype was seen ten or more times. The chain links TRBV6-2 or TRBV6-3 to TRBJ2-7; no reliable D call. Germline CDR1 MNHEY, CDR2 SVGEGT. Trimming took off 2 bases at V and 4 bases at J, with 9 bases between the two ends. This CDR3 comprises 13 residues. CDR3 residues: CASSYLRLYEQYF. The CDR3 nucleotides are TGTGCCAGCAGTTACCTGAGACTGTACGAGCAGTACTTC.

This clonotype was observed many times. Here the CDR3 DNA reads TGTGCCAGCAGTGTTGAACAGGGAATCCAGCCCCAGCATTTT. Translation gives CASSVEQGIQPQHF. J is TRBJ1-5 and V is TRBV2, with D perhaps TRBD1 (6 bases). The CDR3 is made up of 14 amino acids. The V end was cut by 4 bases, the J end by 7 bases, with 14 bases between. In germline, CDR1 is SNHLY, CDR2 FYNNEI.